These 32 T cell receptor beta chains share one sample of origin, sequenced in a study of Ad26.COV2.S vaccination and SARS-CoV-2 variants. The data were produced by immunoSEQ multiplex PCR, yet TCRdb's version contains in-frame clones alone and is incomplete. The table lists approximately 280,000 clones, around 87% of them singletons. Treatment denoted: roughly 19 received Ad26.COV2.S at low or high dose, single or two shots; a few received placebo; per-sample allocation not given. Sampling was done on day 63 after the first vaccine or placebo injection. This specimen was peripheral blood, taken in a trial of Ad26.COV2.S vaccine versus placebo. These receptors all stem from a person between 18 and 65 years old who received the Ad26.COV2.S COVID-19 vaccine or a placebo.

The V and J genes are TRBV3-1 (or the pseudogene TRBV3-2) and TRBJ2-3, with no clear D. This CDR3 is 13 amino acids long. Trimming left V 2 bases short and J 6 bases short, with 9 bases between. Germline V gene lookup returns CDR1 LGHDT and CDR2 YNNKEL (reference sequence). The CDR3 nucleotides read TGTGCCAGCAGCCAATTTCGCCCCGATACGCAGTATTTT. Amino acid sequence: CASSQFRPDTQYF.

The chain carries TRBV5-4 and TRBJ1-6, with D possibly matching TRBD1 (5 bases). The V end was cut by 2 bases, the J end by 9 bases, with 15 bases between. The germline V gene has CDR1 SGHNT and CDR2 YYREEE (reference sequence). The CDR3 has 15 amino acids. The CDR3 nucleotides are TGTGCCAGCAGCTTCGGGGCACCGGGGATTTCACCCCTCCACTTT. The encoded protein is CASSFGAPGISPLHF.

The V call is TRBV24-1, the J call TRBJ2-2; no firm D call. The CDR3 covers 16 residues. CDR1 is KGHDR, CDR2 SFDVKD, per germline. V was shortened by 2 bases and J by 4 bases, with 13 bases between the two germline ends. The DNA for the CDR3 is TGTGCCACCAGTGATTCCTACGATGGGCCCACCGGGGAGCTGTTTTTT. This encodes CATSDSYDGPTGELFF.

The chain is built from TRBV28 and TRBJ1-2; 10 positions agree with TRBD1. The CDR3 contains 18 residues. Germline CDR1 MDHEN, CDR2 SYDVKM. J was trimmed by 0 bases and V by 1 base; bases with no gene match: 8. The chain's CDR3 is CASSLLPGQGKTNYGYTF. The CDR3 coding sequence is TGTGCCAGCAGTTTATTACCGGGACAGGGGAAAACTAACTATGGCTACACCTTC.

The CDR3 sequence: CAWRDRWGRATNEKLFF. CDR3 coding DNA: TGTGCCTGGAGGGACCGATGGGGGAGAGCAACTAATGAAAAACTGTTTTTT. The chain couples TRBV30 to TRBJ1-4; tentative D call: TRBD1 (5 bases). Germline CDR1 GTSNPN, CDR2 SVGIG (reference sequence). The V gene lost 3 bases and the J gene lost 0 bases, with 17 bases spanning the gap. The CDR3 totals 17 residues.

This sequence joins TRBV11-2 and TRBJ2-7; the match to TRBD1 covers 10 bases. This CDR3 is built from 15 residues. The germline V gene has CDR1 SGHAT and CDR2 FQNNGV. Trimming cost V 5 bases and J 2 bases; bases outside gene matches: 6. As DNA, the CDR3 is TGTGCCAGCAGCCGTACCGGGACAGGGGCCTACGAGCAGTACTTC. It translates to CASSRTGTGAYEQYF.

V is TRBV7-9 and J is TRBJ1-1; no clear D. The CDR3 consists of 13 residues. V was pared by 5 bases and J by 1 base, with 8 bases between. Germline-derived CDR1 and CDR2 are SEHNR and FQNEAQ (reference sequence). CDR3 residues: CASSPMTNTEAFF. The DNA for the CDR3 is TGTGCCAGCAGCCCCATGACGAACACTGAAGCTTTCTTT.

CDR3 DNA: TGCGCCAGCAGCTTGGACAGGGAGGGACAGCCCCAGCATTTT. Translated: CASSLDREGQPQHF. The chain uses TRBV5-1 and TRBJ1-5; maybe TRBD1 (6 bases). Germline V CDR1 and CDR2: SGHRS, YFSETQ. V lost 0 bases and J 7 bases, leaving 11 bases between the germline ends. The CDR3 sequence is 14 residues long.

This chain connects TRBV6-5 to TRBJ2-1; 13 positions agree with TRBD2. In germline, CDR1 is MNHEY, CDR2 SVGAGI. The CDR3 consists of 14 residues. The ends lost 6 bases at V and 10 bases at J; junction bases unmatched: 6. CDR3 nucleotides: TGTGCCAGCAGAGGACTAGCGGGAGAGGGCGAGCAGTTCTTC. As protein: CASRGLAGEGEQFF.

The genes are TRBV30 and TRBJ1-1; TRBD1 agrees at 8 bases. CDR1 and CDR2 (germline): GTSNPN, SVGIG (reference sequence). This CDR3 comprises 13 residues. Trimming at V came to 5 bases and at J to 3 bases, leaving 5 bases not matched to a gene. Here the CDR3 reads CAWEKTGDTEAFF. Here the CDR3 DNA reads TGTGCCTGGGAAAAGACAGGGGACACTGAAGCTTTCTTT.

V is TRBV11-2 and J is TRBJ2-1; TRBD2 agrees at 7 bases. Germline V gene lookup returns CDR1 SGHAT and CDR2 FQNNGV. The CDR3 sequence is 13 residues long. With V trimmed by 5 bases and J by 8 bases, 6 bases remained unmatched. CDR3 loop: CASSPPGGYEQFF. As DNA, the CDR3 is TGTGCCAGCAGCCCCCCCGGGGGGTATGAGCAGTTCTTC.

The chain recombines TRBV5-1 with TRBJ1-2, with 10 bases fitting TRBD1. This CDR3 has 14 residues. Germline V CDR1 and CDR2: SGHRS, YFSETQ. V lost 0 bases and J lost 8; bases outside the gene matches: 4. The CDR3 spells CASSLGDRGLGYTF. The CDR3, as DNA: TGCGCCAGCAGCTTGGGGGACAGGGGCTTGGGCTACACCTTC. Full variable domain (remainder filled in from reference TRBV5-1 and TRBJ1-2): KAGVTQTPRYLIKTRGQQVTLSCSPISGHRSVSWYQQTPGQGLQFLFEYFSETQRNKGNFPGRFSGRQFSNSRSEMNVSTLELGDSALYLCASSLGDRGLGYTFGSGTRLTVV.

The rearrangement uses TRBV13 and TRBJ2-1; the match to TRBD2 covers 15 bases. Germline CDR1 PRHDT, CDR2 FYEKMQ (reference sequence). The CDR3 is made up of 17 amino acids. V lost 5 bases to trimming and J lost 5 bases; unmatched junction nucleotides: 7. This CDR3 is CASSLPGLAGGNNEQFF. The CDR3 DNA reads TGTGCCAGCAGCCTACCGGGACTAGCGGGGGGTAACAATGAGCAGTTCTTC.

The chain joins TRBV7-6 to TRBJ2-7; the match to TRBD2 covers 8 bases. CDR1 and CDR2 from the germline V gene are SGHVS and FNYEAQ. V was clipped by 5 bases and J by 4 bases; unmatched bases: 10. The CDR3 totals 15 residues. In nucleotides, the CDR3 is TGTGCCAGCAGCCCCCCCGGGCGGGAGGTATACGAGCAGTACTTC. This gives the protein CASSPPGREVYEQYF.

The J gene is TRBJ2-5, the V gene TRBV7-2, with TRBD2 identical over 8 bases. Per the germline V gene, CDR1 is SGHTA and CDR2 is FQGNSA. V trimming: 1 base; J trimming: 5 bases; junction bases outside the gene matches: 6. The CDR3 runs to 15 residues. CDR3 protein: CASSLVTGGVETQYF. DNA for the CDR3: TGTGCCAGCAGCTTAGTTACGGGAGGGGTGGAGACCCAGTACTTC.

This sequence joins TRBV12-5 and TRBJ2-5, with D possibly matching TRBD2 (5 bases). V lost 2 bases and J lost 4, with 8 bases in between. Germline CDR1 is LGHNT and CDR2 is FRNRAP. There are 13 residues in the CDR3. The CDR3 region is CASGLPSSETQYF. Written as DNA, the CDR3 is TGTGCTAGTGGTTTGCCTAGCTCAGAGACCCAGTACTTC.

The chain recombines TRBV7-2 with TRBJ2-5; D is unresolved. The V gene's germline CDR1 is SGHTA and CDR2 FQGNSA. Trimming removed 3 bases from V and 5 bases from J, with 7 bases in between. This CDR3 region has 12 residues. The CDR3, as DNA: TGTGCCAGCAGCTTTGATGTGGAGACCCAGTACTTC. This sequence encodes CASSFDVETQYF.

This clone is a singleton in its sample. This sequence joins TRBV5-4 and TRBJ2-1, with 7 nucleotides matching TRBD1. Germline CDR1 and CDR2: SGHNT and YYREEE (reference sequence). Unmatched junction bases numbered 11, after V lost 6 bases and J lost 5 bases. CDR3 length: 15 residues. CDR3 nucleotide sequence: TGTGCCAGCACCCCGGGGACAGCGAAAGACAATGAGCAGTTCTTC. Its translation: CASTPGTAKDNEQFF. The whole variable domain, remainder taken from reference TRBV5-4 and TRBJ2-1, is ETGVTQSPTHLIKTRGQQVTLRCSSQSGHNTVSWYQQALGQGPQFIFQYYREEENGRGNFPPRFSGLQFPNYSSELNVNALELDDSALYLCASTPGTAKDNEQFFGPGTRLTVL.

The chain is built from TRBV11-3 and TRBJ2-1; D is perhaps TRBD1 or TRBD2 (5 bases each). The germline gives CDR1 SGHNT, CDR2 YENEEA. V was cut by 4 bases and J by 10 bases, with 8 bases left in between. The CDR3 totals 11 residues. The CDR3 bases are TGTGCCAGCAGCTCGGGGCAGGAGCAGTTCTTC. This sequence encodes CASSSGQEQFF.

This clone was seen a single time. The chain joins TRBV7-9 to TRBJ2-3, with 8 bases lining up with TRBD2. The CDR3 spans 15 residues. V was clipped by 1 base and J by 1 base; unmatched bases: 1. Germline V gene data show CDR1 as SEHNR and CDR2 as FQNEAQ (reference sequence). The CDR3: CASSLVRGGTDTQYF. CDR3 sequence (DNA): TGTGCCAGCAGCTTAGTGCGGGGGGGCACAGATACGCAGTATTTT.

The sample holds one count of this clone. V gene TRBV5-6 combines with J gene TRBJ2-1; D not certain. V lost 4 bases to trimming and J lost 10 bases, with 21 bases between them. The CDR3 runs to 15 residues. Germline V gives CDR1 SGHDT, CDR2 YYEEEE. The CDR3 sequence is CASSPPLLPGVEQFF. CDR3 sequence (DNA): TGTGCCAGCAGCCCCCCGTTGTTACCAGGAGTCGAGCAGTTCTTC.

In DNA, the CDR3 is TGTGCCAGCAGCCATAGCGGGGGGGTGTACAATGAGCAGTTCTTC. Residues: CASSHSGGVYNEQFF. This chain uses TRBV3-1 (or the pseudogene TRBV3-2) with TRBJ2-1; 11 bases line up with TRBD2. This CDR3 has 15 amino acids. Germline V gene data show CDR1 as LGHDT and CDR2 as YNNKEL (reference sequence). V lost 3 bases, J lost 4 bases, and 2 bases stayed unmatched.

The rearrangement joins TRBV30 to TRBJ1-2; D remains unclear. CDR3 length equals 16 residues. The V end lost 3 bases, the J end lost 6 bases, and 23 bases lay between the germline ends. From germline, CDR1 is GTSNPN and CDR2 SVGIG (reference sequence). The CDR3: CAWRASPGGWGDGYTF. CDR3 DNA sequence: TGTGCCTGGAGAGCGTCCCCGGGCGGGTGGGGAGATGGCTACACCTTC. Full variable domain (outside the CDR3, taken from reference TRBV30 and TRBJ1-2): SQTIHQWPATLVQPVGSPLSLECTVEGTSNPNLYWYRQAAGRGLQLLFYSVGIGQISSEVPQNLSASRPQDRQFILSSKKLLLSDSGFYLCAWRASPGGWGDGYTFGSGTRLTVV.

The chain is built from TRBV5-6 and TRBJ1-1; unclear D gene. Trimming took 0 bases from V and 1 from J, leaving 13 bases between them. Germline V gene data show CDR1 as SGHDT and CDR2 as YYEEEE. The CDR3 length is 16 residues. CDR3 bases: TGTGCCAGCAGCTTGGTGCCAGGACCGCCGAACACTGAAGCTTTCTTT. Its translation is CASSLVPGPPNTEAFF.

This sequence joins TRBV6-5 and TRBJ1-1; no definite D call. Trimming took 6 bases from V and 6 from J, leaving 11 bases between them. CDR1 and CDR2 (germline): MNHEY, SVGAGI. The length of the CDR3 is 12 residues. CDR3 sequence: CASRMMGSEAFF. CDR3 in DNA: TGTGCCAGCAGAATGATGGGGTCTGAAGCTTTCTTT.

The CDR3 here is CASSAPGGGLAGYTF. Here the CDR3 DNA reads TGTGCCAGCAGCGCCCCTGGAGGCGGACTTGCAGGCTACACCTTC. The chain is built from TRBV21-1 and TRBJ1-2. TRBV21-1 is marked as a pseudogene. The CDR3 is 15 residues long.

The rearrangement links TRBV12-5 to TRBJ2-2, with D unclear. The CDR3 extends over 15 amino acids. Germline CDR1 LGHNT, CDR2 FRNRAP. The V and J ends lost 0 bases and 5 bases respectively, with 10 bases between them. The CDR3 DNA follows: TGTGCTAGTGGTTTGGTACTGGCTGGGACCGGGGAGCTGTTTTTT. Translation gives CASGLVLAGTGELFF. Together with reference TRBV12-5 and TRBJ2-2, the CDR3 gives the full variable domain: DARVTQTPRHKVTEMGQEVTMRCQPILGHNTVFWYRQTMMQGLELLAYFRNRAPLDDSGMPKDRFSAEMPDATLATLKIQPSEPRDSAVYFCASGLVLAGTGELFFGEGSRLTVL.

The V and J genes are TRBV7-8 and TRBJ1-4, with 7 bases aligning to TRBD1. This CDR3 region has 15 residues. J was trimmed by 4 bases and V by 1 base; bases with no gene match: 3. Per germline, CDR1 SGHVS and CDR2 FQNEAQ. CDR3: CASSLGGDSNEKLFF. As DNA, the CDR3 is TGTGCCAGCAGCTTAGGGGGGGACAGTAATGAAAAACTGTTTTTT.

This chain links TRBV29-1 with TRBJ1-1; D is possibly TRBD1 (5 bases). The CDR3 is 12 residues long. Germline CDR1 is SQVTM and CDR2 is ANQGSEA. Trimming took off 2 bases at V and 3 bases at J, with 7 bases between the two ends. CDR3 amino acids: CSVELRDTEAFF. The DNA of the CDR3 is TGCAGCGTTGAACTCAGGGACACTGAAGCTTTCTTT.

The chain has TRBV28 and TRBJ1-1; possibly TRBD1 for D (6 bases). The CDR3 spans 13 residues. V was clipped by 3 bases and J by 6 bases, with 11 bases between them. Germline values: CDR1 MDHEN, CDR2 SYDVKM. CDR3: CASSLYREAEAFF. DNA for the CDR3: TGTGCCAGCAGTTTGTACAGGGAGGCTGAAGCTTTCTTT.

This chain connects TRBV3-1 (or the pseudogene TRBV3-2) to TRBJ1-4, with D unclear. Germline loops: CDR1 LGHDT, CDR2 YNNKEL (reference sequence). The V end lost 3 bases, the J end lost 7 bases, and 9 bases lay between the germline ends. The CDR3 contains 13 residues. The CDR3 region has the DNA TGTGCCAGCAGCCAGAAGTTGGGTGAAAAACTGTTTTTT. This gives the protein CASSQKLGEKLFF.

The rearrangement joins TRBV7-2 to TRBJ2-1; 11 bases are shared with TRBD1. The CDR3 is 15 residues long. Germline V CDR1 and CDR2: SGHTA, FQGNSA. Losses at the gene ends were 3 bases for V and 6 bases for J; bases not matched to a gene: 4. CDR3 DNA: TGTGCCAGCAGCTTTACAGGACAGGGGGCCAATGAGCAGTTCTTC. It yields the protein CASSFTGQGANEQFF.